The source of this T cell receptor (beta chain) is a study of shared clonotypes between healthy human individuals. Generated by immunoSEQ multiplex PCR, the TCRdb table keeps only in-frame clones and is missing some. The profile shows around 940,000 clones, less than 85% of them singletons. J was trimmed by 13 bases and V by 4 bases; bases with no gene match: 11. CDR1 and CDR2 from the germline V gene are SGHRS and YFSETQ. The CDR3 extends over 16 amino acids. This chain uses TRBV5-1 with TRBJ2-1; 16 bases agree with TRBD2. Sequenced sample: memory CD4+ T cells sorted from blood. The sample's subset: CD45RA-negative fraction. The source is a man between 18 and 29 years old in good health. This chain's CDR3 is CASSPEGLAGGRSQFF. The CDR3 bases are TGCGCCAGCAGCCCGGAGGGACTAGCGGGGGGGCGGAGTCAGTTCTTC. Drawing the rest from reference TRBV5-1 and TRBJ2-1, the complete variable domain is KAGVTQTPRYLIKTRGQQVTLSCSPISGHRSVSWYQQTPGQGLQFLFEYFSETQRNKGNFPGRFSGRQFSNSRSEMNVSTLELGDSALYLCASSPEGLAGGRSQFFGPGTRLTVL.